This T cell receptor beta chain was sequenced in a study of a mutant IDH1 vaccine in newly diagnosed glioma (dated by TCRdb to about 2021). With regard to the full study: Vaccination began 4-6 weeks after radiotherapy alone, or alongside temozolomide cycles in the chemotherapy-containing groups. Of the 25 to 40 patients who were treated, about 60% were male and around 40% were female, and the mean age was around 43 years. Visit V12 was the week-35 safety follow-up and visit V13 was the week-47 end of study. Prior to enrollment, patients had been given standard therapy consisting of radiotherapy alone, temozolomide alone, or radiochemotherapy with temozolomide, with the combination given to most patients. For exploratory analyses, longitudinal TCRB deep sequencing was carried out in roughly 23 treated patients wherever samples were available. Six visits were used for peripheral blood collection: V03 (baseline), V05, V07, V10, V12 and V13. Results and caveats for the whole study, not just this receptor: Selection of PBMC samples for TCRB deep sequencing was based on availability. The authors noted that analyses of patient blood samples could not be reproduced because of sample limitations. Vaccine-induced immune responses across multiple MHC alleles were detected in 90% to 95% of patients. No apparent relationship was observed between pseudoprogression and alterations in the top peripheral T cell clonotypes detected by TCRB sequencing.

Read against the paper, the sample's time point label means: week 47, end of study. Each vaccine dose, consisting of 300 ug of a 20-mer mutant IDH1 peptide in Montanide, was administered subcutaneously with topical imiquimod. Eight vaccinations were administered to patients in weeks 1, 3, 5, 7, 11, 15, 19 and 23, corresponding to visits V03 through V10. Newly diagnosed WHO grade 3 or 4 IDH1-mutant astrocytomas showing loss of nuclear ATRX were present in the donors. The samples were drawn from NOA16, a multicentre, single-arm, open-label phase I trial in Germany that tested a mutant IDH1 peptide vaccine in humans for the first time. Genomic DNA for TCRB sequencing was extracted from EDTA blood using the DNeasy Blood and Tissue Kit. Counted from cysteine to phenylalanine, this CDR3 has 15 amino acids. Only the CDR3 region is kept as DNA, spanning 45 bases read in frame from base 1. The CDR1 and CDR2 encoded by the germline V gene are LGHNA and YNFKEQ. V is reduced by 1 base and J by 7 bases, leaving a spacing of 14 bases between them.

A few counts support this clone. Its binding antigen is unknown. No clone much larger than this one lies a single base away; base qualities are absent. The method was the immunoSEQ multiplex PCR assay. Rearranged TCR beta chain sequences were amplified with the hsTCRB Kit following the manufacturer's protocol. An Illumina MiSeq was used to sequence the TCRB libraries. In the authors' own workflow: The kit vendor's proprietary platform handled demultiplexing, trimming and gene mapping. TCRdb holds this immuneACCESS table with in-frame rearrangements only. Some clones are missing; in checked studies, unresolved V genes explain under half, and the rest has no known cause. V and J calls and clone size are copied from that table; D and trimming were computed from the DNA. For this sample the table gives 10,000 to 15,000 clones, of which roughly four fifths were detected only once. Approximately 4.1% of the sample goes to the ten largest clones.

The sequenced sample was PBMCs, obtained from a glioma patient whose treatment included an IDH1 peptide vaccine. Recombination linked TRBV4-2 to TRBJ2-1, and TRBD2 may be the D gene, going by 5 matching bases. This sequence originates from a woman in her 40s with glioma. The DNA sequence follows: TGTGCCAGCAGCCAAGGGGCGGGCCCGGGGAATGAGCAGTTCTTC. Protein translation: CASSQGAGPGNEQFF.